This T cell receptor beta chain was sequenced during a study of PD-L1 blockade in urothelial cancer. Study background: Blood samples had a median of approximately 140,000 T cells, tens of thousands of unique TCRs, and clonality 0.08 to 0.085.

Sequencing used immunoSEQ multiplex PCR; TCRdb keeps in-frame clones, though not all of them. The sample lists tens of thousands of clones, 89% occurring once. With 2 bases removed from V and 4 bases from J, the gap between germline ends came to 11 bases. The CDR3 contains 14 residues. Germline loops: CDR1 SGHTA, CDR2 FQGNSA. Time point defined: peripheral blood 6 weeks after treatment start. The clonotype originates from a man at least 80 years old with urothelial cancer. The V call is TRBV7-2, the J call TRBJ2-5; D unresolved. Source: PBMCs, taken around atezolizumab (anti-PD-L1) treatment. Written as DNA, the CDR3 is TGTGCCAGCAGCTTACCTAGGCTGCGAGAGACCCAGTACTTC. This translates into CASSLPRLRETQYF.